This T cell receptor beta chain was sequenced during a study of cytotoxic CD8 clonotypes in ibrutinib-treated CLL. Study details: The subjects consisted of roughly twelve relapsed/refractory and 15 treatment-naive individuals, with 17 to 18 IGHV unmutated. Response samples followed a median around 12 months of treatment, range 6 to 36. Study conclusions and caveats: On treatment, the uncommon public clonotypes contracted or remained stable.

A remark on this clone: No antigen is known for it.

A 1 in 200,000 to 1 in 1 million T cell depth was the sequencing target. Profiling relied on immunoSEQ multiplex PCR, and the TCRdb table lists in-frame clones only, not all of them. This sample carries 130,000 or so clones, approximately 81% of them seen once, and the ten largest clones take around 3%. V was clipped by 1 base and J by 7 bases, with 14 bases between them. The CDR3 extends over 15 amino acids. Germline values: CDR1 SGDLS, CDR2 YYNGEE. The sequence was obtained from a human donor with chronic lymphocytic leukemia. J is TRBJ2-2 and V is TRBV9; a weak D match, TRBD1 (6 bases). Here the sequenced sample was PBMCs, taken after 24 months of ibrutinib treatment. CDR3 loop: CASSVFAGVDGELFF. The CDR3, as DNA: TGTGCCAGCAGCGTATTTGCAGGGGTTGACGGGGAGCTGTTTTTT.